This T cell receptor (beta chain) was recorded in a study of blood T cells in healthy people across ages. Study findings and constraints: It was not possible, with unsorted PBMCs, to conclusively compare naive and antigen-experienced cells. Naive T cell percentage and TCR beta diversity correlated strongly.

Concerning this clonotype: The antigen remains unidentified.

Next came a second PCR, run for roughly 6 to 11 cycles, which used a sample-barcoded 5' primer along with a J-beta primer mix. CDR3-containing paired-end reads numbering at least 2.5 million came from each sample. TCRdb itself ran the 5' RACE reads through MiXCR, one entry per CDR3 protein. The sample lists roughly 1.4 million distinct CDR3 sequences; 59% were seen once. The germline CDR1 and CDR2 sequences are MNHEY and SMNVEV (reference sequence). V was trimmed by 3 bases and J by 0 bases, leaving 11 bases between them. This CDR3 is 15 amino acids long. Sequenced sample: blood. This chain connects TRBV27 to TRBJ1-2; perhaps TRBD1 as D (6 bases). This TCR came from a man aged 18 to 29 in good health. The CDR3 region has the DNA TGTGCCAGCAGTTTTTTGGGGGCGACTAACTATGGCTACACCTTC. Translation gives CASSFLGATNYGYTF.